Listed here are 23 T cell receptor beta chains from one sample, sequenced in a study of cytomegalovirus exposure and HLA in healthy donors (dated by TCRdb to the late 2010s). The library was made by the immunoSEQ multiplex PCR assay. The table was pulled from immuneACCESS by TCRdb, which kept in-frame rearrangements only. Such tables lose some clones; where checked, under half of the loss comes from unresolved V genes, and the rest has no known cause. The sample profile shows roughly 120,000 clones; approximately 85% of them were found once. The ten largest clones add up to roughly 5.3% of the sample. Sequences were obtained from PBMCs. The receptors here all came from a young man in good health and CMV-seronegative.

The rearrangement joins TRBV6-1 to TRBJ1-5, with 7 bases matching TRBD1. V was pared by 2 bases and J by 4 bases, with 5 bases of the junction left unmatched. The CDR3 has 15 residues. Germline V CDR1 and CDR2: MNHNS, SASEGT. CDR3 bases: TGTGCCAGCAGTGAAAGGCAGGGGGGAAATCAGCCCCAGCATTTT. This translates into CASSERQGGNQPQHF.

The chain carries TRBV18 and TRBJ2-1, with D possibly TRBD2 on 5 matching bases. The length of the CDR3 is 12 residues. Germline CDR1 and CDR2: KGHSH and LQKENI. Trimming stripped 0 bases from V and 8 bases from J, with 5 bases between. The CDR3 spells CASSPPRDEQFF. CDR3 DNA sequence: TGTGCCAGCTCACCACCGAGGGATGAGCAGTTCTTC.

This rearrangement joins TRBV10-3 to TRBJ1-6; TRBD1 is a possible D gene (6 bases). The CDR3 length is 16 residues. The germline V gene has CDR1 ENHRY and CDR2 SYGVKD. V lost 3 bases and J lost 3, with 12 bases in between. CDR3 nucleotide sequence: TGTGCCATCAGTGAAGGGGGGGCTTACTATAATTCACCCCTCCACTTT. Protein: CAISEGGAYYNSPLHF.

This clone was detected once. The chain couples TRBV13 to TRBJ2-1, with 7 bases aligning to TRBD2. V shed 8 bases and J 3 bases; nucleotides not matched to a gene: 4. CDR1 and CDR2 (germline): PRHDT, FYEKMQ (reference sequence). The CDR3 contains 13 residues. The CDR3 loop is CASGGRVYNEQFF. The CDR3 DNA is TGTGCCAGCGGGGGGAGGGTCTACAATGAGCAGTTCTTC.

The V and J genes are TRBV6-1 and TRBJ1-1; 7 nucleotides line up with TRBD1. Germline V gene data show CDR1 as MNHNS and CDR2 as SASEGT. V dropped 2 bases and J dropped 0; count of bases not matched to a gene: 6. The CDR3 sequence is 16 residues long. The CDR3 protein is CASSEKGGQMNTEAFF. In DNA form, the CDR3 reads TGTGCCAGCAGTGAAAAGGGGGGACAGATGAACACTGAAGCTTTCTTT.

The gene calls are TRBV5-6 and TRBJ1-2; TRBD1 agrees at 7 bases. The ends lost 5 bases at V and 7 bases at J; junction bases unmatched: 14. Germline V gene sequence: CDR1 SGHDT, CDR2 YYEEEE. CDR3 size: 15 residues. The CDR3 sequence: CASRNLGGANTGYTF. CDR3 sequence (DNA): TGTGCCAGCAGAAATTTAGGGGGCGCTAATACTGGCTACACCTTC.

The gene calls are TRBV2 and TRBJ2-1; possible D gene TRBD2, 5 bases. Germline CDR1 and CDR2: SNHLY and FYNNEI. The CDR3 is made up of 14 amino acids. The germline V and J ends were trimmed by 6 bases and 9 bases, with 18 bases remaining between them. The CDR3 loop is CASRGERAIAEQFF. Written as DNA, the CDR3 is TGTGCCAGCAGGGGAGAGAGGGCAATCGCTGAGCAGTTCTTC.

In its sample, this clone was seen once. The chain links TRBV7-9 to TRBJ2-7; 7 positions match TRBD1. The CDR3 has 14 amino acids. Per germline, CDR1 SEHNR and CDR2 FQNEAQ (reference sequence). After removal of 6 bases from V and 0 bases from J, the junction contained 5 bases not matched to a gene. This chain's CDR3 is CASRPGQSSYEQYF. The CDR3 nucleotides read TGTGCCAGCAGACCGGGACAGTCCTCCTACGAGCAGTACTTC.

This rearrangement joins TRBV6-5 to TRBJ1-2; D is unresolved. Germline CDR1 is MNHEY and CDR2 is SVGAGI. V dropped 4 bases and J dropped 7 bases, with 13 bases sitting between them. The CDR3 consists of 13 residues. CDR3 in amino acids: CASSSGGEVGYTF. Here the CDR3 DNA reads TGTGCCAGCAGTTCCGGCGGGGAGGTTGGCTACACCTTC.

V gene TRBV5-4 combines with J gene TRBJ1-1; TRBD1 might be the D (6 bases). CDR3 length: 14 amino acids. Germline CDR1 reads SGHNT; CDR2 reads YYREEE (reference sequence). V was clipped by 5 bases and J by 2 bases, with 13 bases between them. The CDR3 here is CASRQGHGNTEAFF. For the CDR3, the DNA is TGTGCCAGCAGGCAGGGGCACGGTAACACTGAAGCTTTCTTT.

The rearrangement joins TRBV9 to TRBJ2-1; TRBD2 aligns across 14 bases. CDR1 is SGDLS, CDR2 YYNGEE, per germline. The CDR3 sequence is 17 residues long. V dropped 0 bases and J dropped 6; count of bases not matched to a gene: 5. The CDR3 here is CASSVVGGTSGGNEQFF. CDR3 in DNA: TGTGCCAGCAGCGTAGTAGGAGGGACTAGCGGGGGCAATGAGCAGTTCTTC.

The gene calls are TRBV11-2 and TRBJ1-2; no clear D gene. The CDR3 loop spans 13 amino acids. V was pared by 1 base and J by 4 bases, with 7 bases between. In germline, CDR1 is SGHAT, CDR2 FQNNGV. The CDR3 sequence is CASSLGRSYGYTF. DNA of the CDR3: TGTGCCAGCAGCTTAGGGCGGAGCTATGGCTACACCTTC.

The chain is built from TRBV6-1 and TRBJ2-7; possibly TRBD1 for D (5 bases). V lost 6 bases and J lost 2, with 11 bases in between. The germline V gene has CDR1 MNHNS and CDR2 SASEGT. CDR3 length: 13 residues. In DNA form, the CDR3 reads TGTGCCAGCAGATTCGCAGGGACCTACGAGCAGTACTTC. Protein product: CASRFAGTYEQYF.

This clone was observed a handful of times. This chain joins TRBV19 and TRBJ1-6; TRBD1 aligns across 7 bases. V was clipped by 6 bases and J by 7 bases; unmatched bases: 6. The germline V gene has CDR1 LNHDA and CDR2 SQIVND (reference sequence). This CDR3 comprises 14 residues. The CDR3 nucleotides are TGTGCCAGTAGCCGACAGGGTTTGAATTCACCCCTCCACTTT. Protein sequence: CASSRQGLNSPLHF.

This chain links TRBV6-5 with TRBJ1-5; D gene unclear. The CDR3 consists of 13 residues. Germline V gene sequence: CDR1 MNHEY, CDR2 SVGAGI. V was shortened by 2 bases and J by 3 bases, with 5 bases between the two germline ends. The CDR3 DNA is TGTGCCAGCAGTTACGAGATCAATCAGCCCCAGCATTTT. It specifies CASSYEINQPQHF.

The genes are TRBV7-7 and TRBJ2-5; D is possibly TRBD1 (6 bases). The V end was cut by 5 bases, the J end by 4 bases, with 11 bases between. The CDR3 contains 13 residues. CDR1 and CDR2 (germline): SSHAT, FNYEAQ (reference sequence). CDR3 nucleotides: TGTGCCAGCAGCCAACTAGGGGGAGAGACCCAGTACTTC. Translation: CASSQLGGETQYF.

The rearrangement joins TRBV2 to TRBJ1-1; D possibly corresponds to TRBD1 (6 bases). Trimming shortened V by 11 bases and J by 4 bases, and 17 bases separated the two germline ends. Germline CDR1 is SNHLY and CDR2 is FYNNEI. The CDR3 extends over 13 amino acids. The CDR3 region is CASLEQGTTEAFF. Here the CDR3 DNA reads TGTGCCTCCCTCGAACAGGGAACCACTGAAGCTTTCTTT.

This clone was picked up one time. The rearrangement links TRBV11-2 to TRBJ2-3, with TRBD2 matching 9 bases. V lost 1 base and J lost 0; bases outside the gene matches: 5. The CDR3 runs 17 residues. CDR1 SGHAT and CDR2 FQNNGV come from the germline V gene. The CDR3 DNA follows: TGTGCCAGCAGCTTAGTGGCGGGGGGGCATAGCACAGATACGCAGTATTTT. Translated: CASSLVAGGHSTDTQYF.

The chain uses TRBV6-5 and TRBJ2-1, with 10 bases fitting TRBD2. Germline V gives CDR1 MNHEY, CDR2 SVGAGI. There are 15 residues in the CDR3. Unmatched junction bases numbered 8, after V lost 6 bases and J lost 6 bases. In DNA form, the CDR3 reads TGTGCCAGCAGACGCCTAGCGGGAGACTCCAATGAGCAGTTCTTC. It translates to CASRRLAGDSNEQFF.

The rearrangement joins TRBV18 to TRBJ2-7; TRBD1 is a possible D gene (5 bases). The CDR3 spans 14 residues. V lost 3 bases, J lost 3 bases, and 12 bases lay in between. Per germline, CDR1 KGHSH and CDR2 LQKENI. CDR3 residues: CASSPQGQIYEQYF. CDR3 coding DNA: TGTGCCAGCTCACCGCAGGGCCAGATCTACGAGCAGTACTTC.

This clone was detected only once. CDR3 sequence: CASSPVGGMNTEAFF. For the CDR3, the DNA is TGTGCCAGCAGTCCCGTGGGAGGAATGAACACTGAAGCTTTCTTT. The genes are TRBV28 and TRBJ1-1; D not certain. Trimming pared 5 bases from V and 0 bases from J, leaving 13 bases between. The CDR3 sequence is 15 residues long. CDR1 and CDR2 (germline): MDHEN, SYDVKM.

The CDR3 DNA follows: TGTGCCTGGAGTGGGGAGACAGGGAGCTCCTACGAGCAGTACTTC. It specifies CAWSGETGSSYEQYF. The chain couples TRBV30 to TRBJ2-7; TRBD1 matches 7 bases. The CDR3 extends over 15 amino acids. CDR1 and CDR2 (germline): GTSNPN, SVGIG (reference sequence). Unmatched junction bases numbered 6, after V lost 1 base and J lost 0 bases.

The chain recombines TRBV7-9 with TRBJ2-7, with 7 bases lining up with TRBD1. This CDR3 contains 16 residues. Per the germline V gene, CDR1 is SEHNR and CDR2 is FQNEAQ (reference sequence). With 6 bases clipped from V and 0 bases from J, the junction kept 11 bases outside the gene matches. CDR3 region: CASSHRQGSSSYEQYF. The CDR3 DNA reads as TGTGCCAGCAGTCACCGACAGGGAAGTAGCTCCTACGAGCAGTACTTC.